This T cell receptor beta chain was obtained from a study of blood T cell repertoires in COVID-19. Background on the study: Sites in the United States, Italy and Spain provided acute and convalescent COVID-19 samples. The analysed material was cDNA or gDNA that came from T cells, B-cell-depleted T cells, or PBMCs.

The CDR3 runs to 15 residues. V was cut by 0 bases and J by 1 base, with 9 bases left in between. CDR1 and CDR2 from the germline V gene are KGHSH and LQKENI. The authors' processing: It was from reference gene primer amplification that nucleated cell counts were estimated. Sequencing was performed with immunoSEQ multiplex PCR; in TCRdb, only in-frame clones are kept and a portion is missing. V, J and clone size are those of that table, while D and trimming were read from the DNA. Of 380,000 or so clones listed, approximately 85% were seen once; the top ten hold roughly 2%. Grouping used clinical history reported by participants in a survey and questionnaire.

The sequence derives from a woman in her 40s with acute COVID-19. Sequenced input: PBMCs or T cells enriched from blood (not recorded which). The rearrangement links TRBV18 to TRBJ1-1; D is unclear. The chain's CDR3 is CASSPPAGRNTEAFF. Written as DNA, the CDR3 is TGTGCCAGCTCACCACCGGCAGGCAGGAACACTGAAGCTTTCTTT.